A single sample gave rise to the 5 T cell receptor beta chains below, sequenced in a study of CD8+CD57+ T cells in acquired aplastic anemia. The study profiled TCR beta VDJ and CDR3 using genomic DNA as template. TCRdb reanalysed the reads using MiXCR and keeps one entry per CDR3 protein. The sample has about 190,000 distinct CDR3 sequences; around three fifths are singletons. Sample: sorted CD4+, CD8+, or CD8+CD57+ T cells (not recorded which) from PBMCs. The receptors were sampled from a human donor with severe aplastic anemia or a healthy control (not recorded which).

CDR3 sequence: CSGGRIVSSSYGYTF. The CDR3 nucleotides read TGCAGCGGGGGCAGGATAGTGTCCTCCTCCTATGGCTACACCTTC. V and J are TRBV29-1 and TRBJ1-2, with D tentatively TRBD1 (5 bases). The ends were cut back, 7 bases at V and 4 bases at J, with 22 bases in the middle. Germline assignment: CDR1 SQVTM and CDR2 ANQGSEA. There are 15 residues in the CDR3.

V is TRBV7-9 and J is TRBJ1-1; 8 bases match TRBD1. CDR3 size: 14 residues. Germline V lookup: CDR1 SEHNR, CDR2 FQNEAQ (reference sequence). V lost 5 bases, J lost 11 bases, and 13 bases stayed unmatched. The chain's CDR3 is CASSHLGQEVEAFF. CDR3 DNA sequence: TGTGCCAGCAGCCATTTGGGACAGGAGGTCGAGGCTTTCTTT.

Ten or more counts support this clonotype. The chain has TRBV14 and TRBJ2-7; possible D gene TRBD1, 7 bases. This CDR3 has 15 amino acids. Trimming removed 4 bases at V and 3 bases at J, with 16 bases between. CDR1 and CDR2 from the germline V gene are SGHDN and FVKESK. The CDR3 bases are TGTGCCAGCAGCCGCGGGACAGAGGCTTTCTACGAGCAGTACTTC. Its translation is CASSRGTEAFYEQYF.

The sample holds many counts of this clonotype. The rearrangement joins TRBV19 to TRBJ2-7; 7 bases match TRBD1. The length of the CDR3 is 14 residues. Germline-derived CDR1 and CDR2 are LNHDA and SQIVND (reference sequence). V lost 3 bases, J lost 2 bases, and 4 bases stayed unmatched. The CDR3 DNA reads TGTGCCAGTAGTATGGGGACAGAAACCTACGAGCAGTACTTC. As protein: CASSMGTETYEQYF.

CDR3 protein: CASSVAQGSNSPLHF. In nucleotides, the CDR3 is TGTGCCAGCAGCGTAGCTCAGGGCTCGAATTCACCCCTCCACTTT. The rearrangement joins TRBV9 to TRBJ1-6, with D possibly being TRBD1 (5 bases). The germline CDR1 and CDR2 sequences are SGDLS and YYNGEE. V gave up 0 bases and J gave up 7 bases, with 11 bases separating them. CDR3 size: 15 residues. Full variable domain (remainder filled in from reference TRBV9 and TRBJ1-6): DSGVTQTPKHLITATGQRVTLRCSPRSGDLSVYWYQQSLDQGLQFLIQYYNGEERAKGNILERFSAQQFPDLHSELNLSSLELGDSALYFCASSVAQGSNSPLHFGNGTRLTVT.